The 2 T cell receptor beta chains presented below share a single source sample, sequenced in a study of blood T cell repertoires in COVID-19. Clones were read by immunoSEQ multiplex PCR, and TCRdb kept only the in-frame ones, dropping some. The sample has 310,000 or so clones, about 91% seen once. Sequenced material: PBMCs or T cells enriched from blood (not recorded which). These receptors originate from a young woman who had recovered from COVID-19.

The rearrangement uses TRBV6-1 and TRBJ1-2, with D possibly matching TRBD1 (6 bases). V lost 2 bases to trimming and J lost 0 bases, with 10 bases between them. This CDR3 is built from 15 residues. Germline loops: CDR1 MNHNS, CDR2 SASEGT. CDR3 nucleotide sequence: TGTGCCAGCAGTGAACGCAGGGGAGCTAACTATGGCTACACCTTC. Translation gives CASSERRGANYGYTF.

CDR3 sequence: CASSPGQYYGYTF. CDR3 DNA: TGCGCCAGCAGCCCGGGACAGTACTATGGCTACACCTTC. The J gene is TRBJ1-2, the V gene TRBV5-1; TRBD1 matches at 7 bases. J was trimmed by 3 bases and V by 4 bases; bases with no gene match: 3. The germline gives CDR1 SGHRS, CDR2 YFSETQ. CDR3 length: 13 amino acids.